This T cell receptor (beta chain) was sequenced in a study of cytomegalovirus exposure and HLA in healthy donors. Study outcomes and limitations: Researchers had no immune exposure information except CMV serostatus available.

J was trimmed by 4 bases and V by 0 bases; bases with no gene match: 8. The CDR3 extends over 17 amino acids. Germline V CDR1 and CDR2: SGDLS, YYNGEE. As regards this clone: Its antigen remains unknown.

The PCR was carried out with 60 Vbeta primers and 13 Jbeta primers. The data were produced by immunoSEQ multiplex PCR, yet TCRdb's version contains in-frame clones alone and is incomplete. The sample lists roughly 200,000 clones; around three quarters were seen once. The rearrangement joins TRBV9 to TRBJ2-5; TRBD2 aligns across 11 bases. This receptor was obtained from a man aged 40-49 years in good health and CMV-seronegative. The specimen sequenced was PBMCs. For the CDR3, the DNA is TGTGCCAGCAGCGTAGGTAGGGTAGCGGGAGGGGGAGAGACCCAGTACTTC. Its protein product is CASSVGRVAGGGETQYF.